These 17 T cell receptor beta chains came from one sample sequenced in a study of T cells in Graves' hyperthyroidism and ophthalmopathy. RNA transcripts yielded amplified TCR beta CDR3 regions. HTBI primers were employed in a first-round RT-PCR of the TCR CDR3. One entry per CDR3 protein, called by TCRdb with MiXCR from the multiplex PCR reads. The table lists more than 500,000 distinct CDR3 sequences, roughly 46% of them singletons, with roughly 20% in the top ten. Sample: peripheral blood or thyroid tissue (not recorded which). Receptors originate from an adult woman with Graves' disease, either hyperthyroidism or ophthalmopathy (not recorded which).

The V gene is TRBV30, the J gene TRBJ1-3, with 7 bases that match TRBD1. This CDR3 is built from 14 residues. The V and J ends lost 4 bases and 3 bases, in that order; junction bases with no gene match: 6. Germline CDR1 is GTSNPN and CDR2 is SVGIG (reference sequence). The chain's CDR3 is CAWTQGFFGNTIYF. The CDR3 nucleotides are TGTGCCTGGACACAGGGGTTCTTTGGAAACACCATATATTTT.

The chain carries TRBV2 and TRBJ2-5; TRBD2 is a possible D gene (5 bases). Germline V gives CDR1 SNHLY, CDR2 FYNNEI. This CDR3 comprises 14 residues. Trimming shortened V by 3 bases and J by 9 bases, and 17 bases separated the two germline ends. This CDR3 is CASSDEGINQPQYF. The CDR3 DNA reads TGTGCCAGCAGTGACGAGGGCATCAATCAGCCCCAGTACTTC.

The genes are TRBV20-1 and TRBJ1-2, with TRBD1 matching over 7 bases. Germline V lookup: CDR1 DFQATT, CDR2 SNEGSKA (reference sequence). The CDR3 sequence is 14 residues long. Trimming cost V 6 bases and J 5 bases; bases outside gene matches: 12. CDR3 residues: CSASLDRMIYGYTF. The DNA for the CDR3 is TGCAGTGCCAGCCTGGACAGGATGATTTATGGCTACACCTTC.

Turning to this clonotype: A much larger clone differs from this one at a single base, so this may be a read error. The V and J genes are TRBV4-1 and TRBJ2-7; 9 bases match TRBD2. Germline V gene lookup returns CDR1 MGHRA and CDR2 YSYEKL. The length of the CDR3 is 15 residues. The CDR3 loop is CASSPAGTSYYGQYF. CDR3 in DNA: TGCGCCAGCAGTCCTGCAGGGACTAGCTACTACGGGCAGTACTTC.

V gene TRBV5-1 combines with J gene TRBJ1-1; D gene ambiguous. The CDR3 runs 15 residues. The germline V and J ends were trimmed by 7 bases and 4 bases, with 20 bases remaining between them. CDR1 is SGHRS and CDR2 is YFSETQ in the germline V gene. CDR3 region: CASSNQLDGRTEAFF. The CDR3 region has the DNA TGCGCCAGCTCTAACCAATTGGACGGCCGCACTGAAGCTTTCTTT.

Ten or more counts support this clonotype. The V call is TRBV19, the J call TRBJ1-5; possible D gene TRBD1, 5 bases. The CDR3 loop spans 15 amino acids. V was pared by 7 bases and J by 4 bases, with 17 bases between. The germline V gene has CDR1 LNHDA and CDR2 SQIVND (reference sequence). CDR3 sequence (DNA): TGTGCCAGTAAGGGCGGCCGGGGCGGGAATCAGCCCCAGCATTTT. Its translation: CASKGGRGGNQPQHF.

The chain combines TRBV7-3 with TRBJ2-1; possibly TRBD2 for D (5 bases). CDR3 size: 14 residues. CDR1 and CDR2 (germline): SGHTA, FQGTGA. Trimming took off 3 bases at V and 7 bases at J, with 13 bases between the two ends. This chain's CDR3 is CASSLREGENEQFF. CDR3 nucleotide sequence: TGTGCCAGCAGCTTGAGGGAAGGAGAGAATGAGCAGTTCTTC.

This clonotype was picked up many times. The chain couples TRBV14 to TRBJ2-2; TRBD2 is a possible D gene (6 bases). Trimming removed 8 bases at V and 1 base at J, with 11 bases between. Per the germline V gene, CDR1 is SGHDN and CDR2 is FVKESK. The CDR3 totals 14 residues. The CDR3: CASSRLGNTGELFF. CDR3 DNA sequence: TGTGCCAGCTCTAGACTAGGGAACACCGGGGAGCTGTTTTTT.

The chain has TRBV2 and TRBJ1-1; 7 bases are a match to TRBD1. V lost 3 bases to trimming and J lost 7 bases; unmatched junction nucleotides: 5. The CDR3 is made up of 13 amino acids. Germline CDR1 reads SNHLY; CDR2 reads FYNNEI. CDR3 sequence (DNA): TGTGCCAGCAGTGAGGGACAGCTAATTGAAGCTTTCTTT. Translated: CASSEGQLIEAFF. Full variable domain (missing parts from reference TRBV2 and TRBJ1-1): EPEVTQTPSHQVTQMGQEVILRCVPISNHLYFYWYRQILGQKVEFLVSFYNNEISEKSEIFDDQFSVERPDGSNFTLKIRSTKLEDSAMYFCASSEGQLIEAFFGQGTRLTVV.

The DNA for the CDR3 is TGTGCCAGCAGAGACTCAGGACAGGGGGCCGACGAGCAGTACTTC. It yields the protein CASRDSGQGADEQYF. This chain uses TRBV6-5 with TRBJ2-7; 11 bases are shared with TRBD1. V was clipped by 6 bases and J by 5 bases; unmatched bases: 9. The CDR3 sequence is 15 residues long. The V gene's germline CDR1 is MNHEY and CDR2 SVGAGI.

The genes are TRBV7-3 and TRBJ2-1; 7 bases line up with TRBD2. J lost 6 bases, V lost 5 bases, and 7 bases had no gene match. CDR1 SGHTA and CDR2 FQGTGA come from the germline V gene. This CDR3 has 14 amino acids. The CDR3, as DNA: TGTGCCAGCAGCCTCGGACTAGTCCCCAATGAGCAGTTCTTC. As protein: CASSLGLVPNEQFF.

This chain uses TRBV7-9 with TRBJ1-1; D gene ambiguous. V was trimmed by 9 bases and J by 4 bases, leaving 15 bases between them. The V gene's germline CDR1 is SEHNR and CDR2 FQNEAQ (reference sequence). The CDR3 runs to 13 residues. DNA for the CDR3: TGTGCCAGTGCAGACGGGTGGGCCACTGAAGCTTTCTTT. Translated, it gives CASADGWATEAFF.

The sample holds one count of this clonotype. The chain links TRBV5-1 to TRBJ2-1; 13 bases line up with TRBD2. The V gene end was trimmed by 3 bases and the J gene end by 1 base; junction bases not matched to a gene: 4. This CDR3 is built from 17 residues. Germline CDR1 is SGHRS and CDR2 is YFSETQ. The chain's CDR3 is CASSSKTSGRSYNEQFF. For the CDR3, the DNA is TGCGCCAGCAGCTCTAAGACTAGCGGGAGGTCCTACAATGAGCAGTTCTTC.

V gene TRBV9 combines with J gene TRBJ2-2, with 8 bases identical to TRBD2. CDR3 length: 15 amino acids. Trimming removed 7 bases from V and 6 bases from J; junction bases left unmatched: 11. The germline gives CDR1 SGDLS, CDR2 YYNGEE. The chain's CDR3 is CASSTGTSISGELFF. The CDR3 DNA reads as TGTGCCAGCTCAACCGGGACTAGTATCTCCGGGGAGCTGTTTTTT. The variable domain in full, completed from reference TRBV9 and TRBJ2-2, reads DSGVTQTPKHLITATGQRVTLRCSPRSGDLSVYWYQQSLDQGLQFLIQYYNGEERAKGNILERFSAQQFPDLHSELNLSSLELGDSALYFCASSTGTSISGELFFGEGSRLTVL.

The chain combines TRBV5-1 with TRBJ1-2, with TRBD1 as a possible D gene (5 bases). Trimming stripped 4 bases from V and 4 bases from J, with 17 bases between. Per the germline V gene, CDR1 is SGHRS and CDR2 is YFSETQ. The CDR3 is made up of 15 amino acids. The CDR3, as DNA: TGCGCCAGCAGCGAGAGACCGGGACCGAGCTATGGCTACACCTTC. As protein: CASSERPGPSYGYTF.

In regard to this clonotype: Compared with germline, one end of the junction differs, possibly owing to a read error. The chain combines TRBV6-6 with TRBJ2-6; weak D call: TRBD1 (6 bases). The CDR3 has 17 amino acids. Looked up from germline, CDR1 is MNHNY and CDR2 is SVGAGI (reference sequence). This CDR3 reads CASSSQHGDTGANVLTF. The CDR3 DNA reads TGTGCCAGCAGTTCTCAACATGGGGACACTGGTGCCAACGTCCTGACTTTC.

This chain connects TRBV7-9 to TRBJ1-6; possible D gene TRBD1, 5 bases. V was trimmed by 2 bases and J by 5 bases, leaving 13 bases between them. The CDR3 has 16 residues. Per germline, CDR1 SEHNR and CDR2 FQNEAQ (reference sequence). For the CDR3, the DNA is TGTGCCAGCAGCTTACCGGGGACCGACCATAATTCACCCCTCCACTTT. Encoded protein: CASSLPGTDHNSPLHF.